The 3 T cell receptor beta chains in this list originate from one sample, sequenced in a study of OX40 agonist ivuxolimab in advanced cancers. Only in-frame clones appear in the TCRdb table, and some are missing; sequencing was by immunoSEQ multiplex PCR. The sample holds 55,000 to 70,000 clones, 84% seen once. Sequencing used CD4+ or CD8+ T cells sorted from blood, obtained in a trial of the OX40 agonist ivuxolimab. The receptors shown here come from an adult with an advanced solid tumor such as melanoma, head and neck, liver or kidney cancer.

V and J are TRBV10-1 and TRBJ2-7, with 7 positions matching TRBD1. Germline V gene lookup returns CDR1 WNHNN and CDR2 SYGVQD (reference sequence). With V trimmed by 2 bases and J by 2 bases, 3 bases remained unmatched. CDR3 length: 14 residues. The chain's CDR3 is CASSERGRTYEQYF. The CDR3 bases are TGCGCCAGCAGTGAGAGGGGGCGAACCTACGAGCAGTACTTC.

Written as DNA, the CDR3 is TGTGCCAGCTCGCCGGGGACAGTGATGTCCTACGAGCAGTACTTC. Its translation: CASSPGTVMSYEQYF. The chain is built from TRBV18 and TRBJ2-7; 7 nucleotides line up with TRBD1. This CDR3 has 15 residues. Germline CDR1 and CDR2: KGHSH and LQKENI. The ends lost 6 bases at V and 1 base at J; junction bases unmatched: 9.

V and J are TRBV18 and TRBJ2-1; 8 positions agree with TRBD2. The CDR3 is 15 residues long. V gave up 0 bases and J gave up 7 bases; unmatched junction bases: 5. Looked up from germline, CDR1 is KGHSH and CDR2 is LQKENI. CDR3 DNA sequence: TGTGCCAGCTCACCACCACGGGGGGGCCAGAATGAGCAGTTCTTC. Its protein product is CASSPPRGGQNEQFF.